This entry is about one T cell receptor beta chain. The antigen remains unidentified. The template-switching step introduced UMIs that carried a 6-nucleotide sample barcode. TCRdb re-called the 5' RACE reads and gives one entry per CDR3 protein, without DNA. The data include fewer than 350,000 distinct CDR3 sequences; the top ten clones carry approximately 2%. The sample comes from a study of monozygotic twins with inflammatory bowel disease. General study results and limits: Compared with healthy co-twins, IBD patients showed reduced TCRbeta repertoire diversity by inverse Simpson. Any single strong signal or clonotype tied to IBD lacked support.

Per germline, CDR1 SEHNR and CDR2 FQNEAQ (reference sequence). This CDR3 is 15 amino acids long. This sequence was found in a human donor with ulcerative colitis or Crohn's disease, or a healthy co-twin of an affected twin (not recorded which). Sequenced: blood. The chain employs TRBV7-9 and TRBJ1-4; TCRdb outputs TRBD1, but without DNA this stays unchecked. CDR3 loop: CASSAFRDSNEKLFF.